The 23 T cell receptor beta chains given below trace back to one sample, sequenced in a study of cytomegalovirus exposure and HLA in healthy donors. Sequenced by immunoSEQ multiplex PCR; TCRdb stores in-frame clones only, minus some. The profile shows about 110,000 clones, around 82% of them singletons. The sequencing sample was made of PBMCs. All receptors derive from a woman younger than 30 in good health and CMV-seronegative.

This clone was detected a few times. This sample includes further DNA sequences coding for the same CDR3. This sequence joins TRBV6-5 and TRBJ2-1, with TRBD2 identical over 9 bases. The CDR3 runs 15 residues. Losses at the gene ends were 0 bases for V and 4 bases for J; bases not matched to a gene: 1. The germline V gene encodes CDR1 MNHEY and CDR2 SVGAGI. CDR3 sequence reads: CASSYSAGGYNEQFF. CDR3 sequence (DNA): TGTGCCAGCAGTTACTCGGCGGGGGGGTACAATGAGCAGTTCTTC.

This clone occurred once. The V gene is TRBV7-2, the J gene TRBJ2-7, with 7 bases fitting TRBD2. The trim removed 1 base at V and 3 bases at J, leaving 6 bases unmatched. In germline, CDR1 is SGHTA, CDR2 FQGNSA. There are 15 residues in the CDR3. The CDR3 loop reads CASSLGWRGYYEQYF. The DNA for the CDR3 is TGTGCCAGCAGCTTAGGTTGGCGGGGGTACTACGAGCAGTACTTC.

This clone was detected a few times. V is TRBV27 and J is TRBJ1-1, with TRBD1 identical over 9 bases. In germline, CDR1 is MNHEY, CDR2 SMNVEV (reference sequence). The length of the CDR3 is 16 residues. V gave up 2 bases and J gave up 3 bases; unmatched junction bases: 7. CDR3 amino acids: CASSLGDRERDTEAFF. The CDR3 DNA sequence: TGTGCCAGCAGTTTAGGGGACAGGGAAAGGGACACTGAAGCTTTCTTT.

This CDR3 reads CASSRTPTNEKLFF. CDR3 nucleotides: TGTGCCAGCAGTAGGACACCAACTAATGAAAAACTGTTTTTT. The chain links TRBV6-1 to TRBJ1-4; a weak D match, TRBD1 (5 bases). The CDR3 loop spans 14 amino acids. Germline-derived CDR1 and CDR2 are MNHNS and SASEGT. Deletions cut 5 bases from V and 0 bases from J, with 7 bases between.

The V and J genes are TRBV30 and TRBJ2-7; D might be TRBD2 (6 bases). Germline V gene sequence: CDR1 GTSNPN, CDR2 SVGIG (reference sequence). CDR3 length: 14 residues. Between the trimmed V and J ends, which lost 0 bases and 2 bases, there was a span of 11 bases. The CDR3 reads CAWSVGTGPYEQYF. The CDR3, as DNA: TGTGCCTGGAGTGTCGGGACTGGACCCTACGAGCAGTACTTC.

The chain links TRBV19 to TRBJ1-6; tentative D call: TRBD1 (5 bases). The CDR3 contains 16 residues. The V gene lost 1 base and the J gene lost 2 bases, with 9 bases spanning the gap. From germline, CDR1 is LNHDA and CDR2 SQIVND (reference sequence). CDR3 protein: CASSIAGPTYNSPLHF. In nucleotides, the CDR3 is TGTGCCAGTAGTATAGCAGGGCCCACCTATAATTCACCCCTCCACTTT.

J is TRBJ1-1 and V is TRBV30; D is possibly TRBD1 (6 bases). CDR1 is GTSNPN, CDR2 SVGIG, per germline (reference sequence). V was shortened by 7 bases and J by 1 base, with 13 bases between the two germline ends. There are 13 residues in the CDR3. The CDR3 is CASGTPQNTEAFF. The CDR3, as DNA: TGTGCCTCCGGGACACCCCAGAACACTGAAGCTTTCTTT.

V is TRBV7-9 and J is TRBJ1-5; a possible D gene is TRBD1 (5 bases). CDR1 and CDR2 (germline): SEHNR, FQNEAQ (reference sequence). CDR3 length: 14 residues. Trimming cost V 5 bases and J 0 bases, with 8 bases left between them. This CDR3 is CASSPDSSNQPQHF. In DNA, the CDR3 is TGTGCCAGCAGCCCAGACAGTAGCAATCAGCCCCAGCATTTT.

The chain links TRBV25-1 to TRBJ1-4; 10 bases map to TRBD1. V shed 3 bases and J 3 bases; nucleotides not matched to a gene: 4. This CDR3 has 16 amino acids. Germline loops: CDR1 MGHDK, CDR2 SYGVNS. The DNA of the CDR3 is TGTGCCAGCAGTGAGGGACAGGGGCGGTCTAATGAAAAACTGTTTTTT. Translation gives CASSEGQGRSNEKLFF.

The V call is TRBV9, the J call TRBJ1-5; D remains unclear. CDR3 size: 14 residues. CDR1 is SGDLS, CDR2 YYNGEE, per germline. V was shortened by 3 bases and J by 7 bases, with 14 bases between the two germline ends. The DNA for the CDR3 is TGTGCCAGCAGCGCCACATCGGGGTCACAGCCCCAGCATTTT. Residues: CASSATSGSQPQHF.

The CDR3 region is CASSGGTVNYGYTF. DNA of the CDR3: TGTGCCAGCAGCGGAGGGACAGTGAACTATGGCTACACCTTC. This chain connects TRBV9 to TRBJ1-2, with 7 bases fitting TRBD1. J lost 2 bases, V lost 3 bases, and 4 bases had no gene match. Germline values: CDR1 SGDLS, CDR2 YYNGEE. This CDR3 spans 14 amino acids.

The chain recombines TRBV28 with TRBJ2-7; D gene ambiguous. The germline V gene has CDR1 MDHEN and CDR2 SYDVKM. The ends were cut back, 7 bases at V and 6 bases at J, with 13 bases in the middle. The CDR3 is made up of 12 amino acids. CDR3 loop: CASTASLSEQYF. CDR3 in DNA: TGTGCCAGCACCGCTAGTCTCTCCGAGCAGTACTTC.

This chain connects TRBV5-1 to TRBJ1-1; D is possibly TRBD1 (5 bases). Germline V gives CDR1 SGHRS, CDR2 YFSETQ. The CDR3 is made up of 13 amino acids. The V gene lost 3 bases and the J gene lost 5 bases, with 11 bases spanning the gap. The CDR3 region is CASSWGMETEAFF. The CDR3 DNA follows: TGCGCCAGCAGCTGGGGCATGGAGACTGAAGCTTTCTTT.

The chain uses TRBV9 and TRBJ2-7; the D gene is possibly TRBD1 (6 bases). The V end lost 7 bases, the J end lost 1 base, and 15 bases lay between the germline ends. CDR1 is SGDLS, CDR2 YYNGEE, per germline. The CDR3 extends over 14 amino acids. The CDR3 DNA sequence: TGTGCCAGCGCACCCACAGGGACATCCTACGAGCAGTACTTC. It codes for CASAPTGTSYEQYF.

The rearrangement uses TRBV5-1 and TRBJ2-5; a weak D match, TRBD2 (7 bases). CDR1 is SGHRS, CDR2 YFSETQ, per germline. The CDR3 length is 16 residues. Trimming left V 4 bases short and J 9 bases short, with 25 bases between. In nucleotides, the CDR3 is TGCGCCAGCAGCAGGGCGGGGGCGGAACTTTCCGGGGCCCAGTACTTC. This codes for CASSRAGAELSGAQYF.

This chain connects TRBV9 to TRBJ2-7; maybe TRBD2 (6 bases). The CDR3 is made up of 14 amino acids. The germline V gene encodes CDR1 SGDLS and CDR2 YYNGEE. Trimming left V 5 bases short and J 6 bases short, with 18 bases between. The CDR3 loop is CASRADLGTSEQYF. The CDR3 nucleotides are TGTGCCAGCAGAGCCGACTTAGGGACTTCCGAGCAGTACTTC.

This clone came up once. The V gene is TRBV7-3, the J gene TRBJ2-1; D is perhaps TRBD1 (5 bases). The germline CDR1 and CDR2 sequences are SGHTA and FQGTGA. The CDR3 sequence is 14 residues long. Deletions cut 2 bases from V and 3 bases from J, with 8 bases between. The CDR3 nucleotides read TGTGCCAGCAGCTTAGGACACAACTACAATGAGCAGTTCTTC. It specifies CASSLGHNYNEQFF.

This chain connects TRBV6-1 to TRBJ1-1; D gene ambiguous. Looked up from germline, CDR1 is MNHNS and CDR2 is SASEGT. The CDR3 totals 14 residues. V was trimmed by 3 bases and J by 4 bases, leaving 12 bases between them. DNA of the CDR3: TGTGCCAGCAGTGATACCCGGCGCGGCACTGAAGCTTTCTTT. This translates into CASSDTRRGTEAFF.

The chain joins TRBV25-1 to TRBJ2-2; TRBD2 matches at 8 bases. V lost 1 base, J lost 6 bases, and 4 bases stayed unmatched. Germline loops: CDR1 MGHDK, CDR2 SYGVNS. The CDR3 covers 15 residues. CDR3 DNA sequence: TGTGCCAGCAGTGAATCTCGGGGGGGGGCCGGGGAGCTGTTTTTT. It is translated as CASSESRGGAGELFF. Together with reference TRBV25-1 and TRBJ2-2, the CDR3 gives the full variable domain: EADIYQTPRYLVIGTGKKITLECSQTMGHDKMYWYQQDPGMELHLIHYSYGVNSTEKGDLSSESTVSRIRTEHFPLTLESARPSHTSQYLCASSESRGGAGELFFGEGSRLTVL.

The CDR3 protein is CASRGSDTQYF. The CDR3 DNA is TGTGCCAGCAGGGGCTCTGATACGCAGTATTTT. The chain uses TRBV9 and TRBJ2-3; D gene unclear. The CDR3 totals 11 residues. The ends were cut back, 5 bases at V and 6 bases at J, with 7 bases in the middle. The germline V gene encodes CDR1 SGDLS and CDR2 YYNGEE. Drawing the rest from reference TRBV9 and TRBJ2-3, the complete variable domain is DSGVTQTPKHLITATGQRVTLRCSPRSGDLSVYWYQQSLDQGLQFLIQYYNGEERAKGNILERFSAQQFPDLHSELNLSSLELGDSALYFCASRGSDTQYFGPGTRLTVL.

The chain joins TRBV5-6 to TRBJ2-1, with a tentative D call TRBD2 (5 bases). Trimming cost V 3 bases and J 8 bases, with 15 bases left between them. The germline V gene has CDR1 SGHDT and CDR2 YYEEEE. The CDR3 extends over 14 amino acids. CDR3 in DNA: TGTGCCAGCAGCTACCGGGCGGCGGGCGATGAGCAGTTCTTC. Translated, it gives CASSYRAAGDEQFF.

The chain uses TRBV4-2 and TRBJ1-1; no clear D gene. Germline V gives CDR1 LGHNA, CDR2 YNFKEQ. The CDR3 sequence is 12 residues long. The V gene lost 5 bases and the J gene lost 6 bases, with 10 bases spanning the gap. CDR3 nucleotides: TGTGCCAGCAGCTATAAATCTTCTGAAGCTTTCTTT. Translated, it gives CASSYKSSEAFF.

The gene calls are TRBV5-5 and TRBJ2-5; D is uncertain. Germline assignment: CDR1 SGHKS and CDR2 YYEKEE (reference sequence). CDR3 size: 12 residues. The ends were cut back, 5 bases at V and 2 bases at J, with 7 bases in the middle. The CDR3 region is CASSEAQETQYF. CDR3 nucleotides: TGTGCCAGCAGTGAGGCACAAGAGACCCAGTACTTC.